This TCR beta chain appears in the sequencing data of a study of T cell responses to AZD1222 COVID-19 vaccine. CDR3 length equals 18 residues. V lost 4 bases to trimming and J lost 2 bases, with 25 bases between them. Germline V gene sequence: CDR1 SGHNT, CDR2 YYREEE (reference sequence). The sample holds a few counts of this clone. Repertoires were generated with immunoSEQ multiplex PCR, while TCRdb's copy carries only in-frame clones and drops some. Among some 100,000 clones listed, just over 90% were seen once. The rearrangement links TRBV5-4 to TRBJ2-7, with TRBD2 as a possible D gene (5 bases). The sequence derives from an adult in good health. The sample here was peripheral blood, taken on day 0 of AZD1222 vaccination. The CDR3, as DNA: TGTGCCAGCAGCCCCTCGGCTGTCTGGCTAGCAGGAACCTACGAGCAGTACTTC. Translating gives CASSPSAVWLAGTYEQYF.